The 8 T cell receptor beta chains below all came from one sample that was sequenced in a study of T cells in Graves' hyperthyroidism and ophthalmopathy. The TCR beta CDR3 regions underwent amplification using RNA transcripts as the source. First-round RT-PCR of the TCR CDR3 relied on the HTBI primer set. TCRdb reanalysed the multiplex PCR reads using MiXCR and keeps one entry per CDR3 protein. The table records about 320,000 distinct CDR3 sequences, 16% of them present only once. The sequenced sample consisted of blood. Receptors were obtained from a man aged 25-45 years with Graves' hyperthyroidism.

This clonotype was found a few times. The chain has TRBV19 and TRBJ1-1; D unresolved. Germline V CDR1 and CDR2: LNHDA, SQIVND (reference sequence). This CDR3 region has 13 residues. V was cut by 5 bases and J by 1 base, with 8 bases left in between. CDR3 nucleotides: TGTGCCAGTAGTGTATCAGGGAACACTGAAGCTTTCTTT. Encoded protein: CASSVSGNTEAFF.

This clonotype was seen many times. The chain employs TRBV6-2 or TRBV6-3 and TRBJ2-1, with 14 bases that match TRBD2. V lost 7 bases, J lost 1 base, and 9 bases stayed unmatched. Germline V gene data show CDR1 as MNHEY and CDR2 as SVGEGT. The CDR3 length is 18 residues. The chain's CDR3 is CASIPGLAGGGSYNEQFF. In DNA form, the CDR3 reads TGTGCCAGCATCCCCGGACTAGCGGGAGGAGGGTCCTACAATGAGCAGTTCTTC.

To note about this clonotype: One base away lies a much larger clone, so this may be a sequencing read error. The chain has TRBV24-1 and TRBJ2-2; 8 bases fit TRBD1. Per the germline V gene, CDR1 is KGHDR and CDR2 is SFDVKD. This CDR3 comprises 15 residues. The CDR3 protein is CAARRQGSYTGELFF. CDR3 bases: TGTGCCGCCAGAAGACAGGGGTCCTACACCGGGGAGCTGTTTTTT.

This clonotype was recorded a few times. V gene TRBV2 combines with J gene TRBJ1-5; D may be TRBD1 (5 bases). The V gene's germline CDR1 is SNHLY and CDR2 FYNNEI. V was shortened by 8 bases and J by 11 bases, with 22 bases between the two germline ends. The CDR3 contains 14 residues. CDR3 coding DNA: TGTGCCAGCCGACAGACAGTCGGAGGCTTGACCCAGCATTTT. Protein product: CASRQTVGGLTQHF.

This clonotype came up many times. The rearrangement joins TRBV30 to TRBJ2-1; D tentatively fits TRBD1 or TRBD2 (5 bases each). Trimming removed 0 bases at V and 12 bases at J, with 15 bases between. CDR3 length: 13 residues. The germline V gene encodes CDR1 GTSNPN and CDR2 SVGIG (reference sequence). CDR3 sequence reads: CAWSVKGTPGQFF. The CDR3 DNA follows: TGTGCCTGGAGTGTAAAGGGGACCCCCGGGCAGTTCTTC. Based on the CDR3 plus reference TRBV30 and TRBJ2-1, the full variable domain is SQTIHQWPATLVQPVGSPLSLECTVEGTSNPNLYWYRQAAGRGLQLLFYSVGIGQISSEVPQNLSASRPQDRQFILSSKKLLLSDSGFYLCAWSVKGTPGQFFGPGTRLTVL.

There are a few counts of this clonotype. CDR3 nucleotide sequence: TGTGCCAGCAGCTTAGCGGCAGCCCAAGAGACCCAGTACTTC. Its protein product is CASSLAAAQETQYF. The chain links TRBV7-9 to TRBJ2-5; D not certain. V lost 0 bases to trimming and J lost 1 base, with 6 bases between them. Germline values: CDR1 SEHNR, CDR2 FQNEAQ (reference sequence). The CDR3 is made up of 14 amino acids.

This clonotype has only a few counts. The V gene is TRBV12-3 or TRBV12-4, the J gene TRBJ1-1; 8 nucleotides agree with TRBD1. J lost 7 bases, V lost 6 bases, and 10 bases had no gene match. CDR3 size: 14 residues. CDR3 residues: CASRRLQGAVEAFF. CDR3 coding DNA: TGTGCCAGCAGGAGACTCCAGGGGGCGGTTGAAGCTTTCTTT.

This clonotype was counted between two and nine times. The gene calls are TRBV6-2 or TRBV6-3 and TRBJ1-5, with D unclear. CDR1 MNHEY and CDR2 SVGEGT come from the germline V gene. The CDR3 spans 12 residues. V was trimmed by 5 bases and J by 5 bases, leaving 7 bases between them. CDR3 protein: CASSPRDQPQHF. The CDR3 region has the DNA TGTGCCAGCAGTCCCCGCGATCAGCCCCAGCATTTT.